Listed below are T cell receptor beta chains from one sample, sequenced in a study of OX40 agonist ivuxolimab in advanced cancers. Only in-frame clones appear in the TCRdb table, and some are missing; sequencing was by immunoSEQ multiplex PCR. This table holds tens of thousands of clones, roughly 80% found once. This material consisted of CD4+ or CD8+ T cells sorted from blood, taken in a trial of the OX40 agonist ivuxolimab. These receptors were collected from an adult with an advanced solid tumor such as melanoma, head and neck, liver or kidney cancer. Both conserved end residues are part of each CDR3. The order of the fields is J gene, V gene, clone size, D gene, CDR3 DNA, CDR3 protein. A D gene is named only where the DNA matches it firmly. For some rows the clone size is stated as once, few or many, or as a class when expanded; others skip it.

TRBJ2-7 | TRBV18 | NA | NA | TGTGCCAGCTCGGGCTTGGGCGAGCAGTACTTC | CASSGLGEQYF
TRBJ1-1 | TRBV11-3 | NA | NA | TGTGCCAGCAGCTTAGGCCCGGAGAACACTGAAGCTTTCTTT | CASSLGPENTEAFF
TRBJ2-1 | TRBV2 | few | NA | TGTGCCAGCAGTGTTAAGTTTGAGCAGTTCTTC | CASSVKFEQFF
TRBJ1-2 | TRBV6-5 | medium-sized | NA | TGTGCCAGTACTAAGCTTGGGAGCTATGGCTACACCTTC | CASTKLGSYGYTF
TRBJ2-2 | TRBV18 | once | TRBD1 | TGTGCCAGCTCACCGACAGGGCTAAGCAGGAACACCGGGGAGCTGTTTTTT | CASSPTGLSRNTGELFF
TRBJ2-1 | TRBV9 | NA | NA | TGTGCCAGCAGCGTTGGCAGTTGGGTTACTTACAATGAGCAGTTCTTC | CASSVGSWVTYNEQFF
TRBJ2-1 | TRBV29-1 | NA | NA | TGCAGCGTCCTCCTCCACTTTTCCCCCTCCTACAATGAGCAGTTCTTC | CSVLLHFSPSYNEQFF
TRBJ2-7 | TRBV7-2 | NA | TRBD1 | TGTGCCAGCAGCCCAGGGTACAGGGGCTCCTACGAGCAGTACTTC | CASSPGYRGSYEQYF
TRBJ2-7 | TRBV25-1 | NA | NA | TGTGCCAGCAGTGATACCCCGACTAGGGCCGGCGAGCAGTACTTC | CASSDTPTRAGEQYF
TRBJ1-2 | TRBV6-5 | NA | NA | TGTGCCAGCAGTTACTCGGGAGCCGACAGTAACTATGGCTACACCTTC | CASSYSGADSNYGYTF
TRBJ1-1 | TRBV10-3 | NA | NA | TGTGCCACTAAGGCGGGGACTGAAGCTTTCTTT | CATKAGTEAFF
TRBJ2-3 | TRBV19 | NA | NA | TGTGCCAGTAGGATCTCGGGATTCACTAGCACAGATACGCAGTATTTT | CASRISGFTSTDTQYF
TRBJ2-5 | TRBV27 | NA | NA | TGTGCCAGCAGTTTTGTGGGGGGAGAGACCCAGTACTTC | CASSFVGGETQYF
TRBJ1-2 | TRBV5-1 | NA | NA | TGCGCCAGCAGCTTGGAGACACCTAACTATGGCTACACCTTC | CASSLETPNYGYTF
TRBJ2-7 | TRBV6-6 | NA | TRBD2 | TGTGCCAGCAGCCTTAGCGGGTACGAGCAGTACTTC | CASSLSGYEQYF
TRBJ1-2 | TRBV4-2 | NA | NA | TGTGCCAGCAGCCAAGCCATCACAGGGTCGGGGTTGTATGGCTACACCTTC | CASSQAITGSGLYGYTF
TRBJ1-1 | TRBV6-6 | NA | NA | TGTGCCAGCAGTTACGGATCCAACACTGAAGCTTTCTTT | CASSYGSNTEAFF
TRBJ2-2 | TRBV9 | NA | TRBD2 | TGTGCCAGCAGCGCGGCTAGCGGGAGACTGACCGGGGAGCTGTTTTTT | CASSAASGRLTGELFF
TRBJ2-5 | TRBV18 | once | NA | TGTGCCAGCTCAGCAGGGGTGCTGGAGACCCAGTACTTC | CASSAGVLETQYF
TRBJ2-3 | TRBV5-1 | NA | NA | TGCGCCAGCAGCTCCTCAGGGGAAGGAAATACGCAGTATTTT | CASSSSGEGNTQYF
TRBJ2-1 | TRBV1 | NA | NA | TGCACCAGCAGCCAGCCATCCGGACTAGCGGACAATGAGCAGTTCTTC | CTSSQPSGLADNEQFF
TRBJ2-7 | TRBV25-1 | few | NA | TGTGCCAGCAGGGGGCAAGTTATGGGGATTCTAACCTACGAGCAGTACTTC | CASRGQVMGILTYEQYF